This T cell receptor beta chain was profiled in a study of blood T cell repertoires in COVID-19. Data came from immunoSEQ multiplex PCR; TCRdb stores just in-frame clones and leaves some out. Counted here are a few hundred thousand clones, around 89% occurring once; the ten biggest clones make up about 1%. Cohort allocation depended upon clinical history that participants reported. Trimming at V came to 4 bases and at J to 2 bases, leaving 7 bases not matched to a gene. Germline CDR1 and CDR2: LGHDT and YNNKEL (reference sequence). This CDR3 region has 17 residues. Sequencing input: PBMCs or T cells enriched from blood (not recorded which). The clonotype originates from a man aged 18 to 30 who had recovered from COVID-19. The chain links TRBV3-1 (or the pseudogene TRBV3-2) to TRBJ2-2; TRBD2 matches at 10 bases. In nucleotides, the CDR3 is TGTGCCAGCAGCCGCGCAGGGACTAGCGAAAACACCGGGGAGCTGTTTTTT. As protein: CASSRAGTSENTGELFF.